By share of the sample, the clone carrying this TCR beta chain is medium-sized. Its antigen remains unknown. TCRdb reanalysed the reads using MiXCR and keeps one entry per CDR3 protein. In the table there are 1,500 to 2,000 distinct CDR3 sequences, 15% to 20% of which are singletons. The V end was cut by 3 bases, the J end by 2 bases, with 7 bases between. The CDR3 runs 13 residues. Germline CDR1 MNHEY, CDR2 SMNVEV (reference sequence). This sample was included in a study of liver allograft versus peripheral blood T cells. Study-wide context: Transplanted-liver T cell receptor repertoires were compared with recipients' peripheral blood repertoires. Findings and caveats of the study: There were reportedly differences between T cell receptor repertoires inside liver allografts and those in peripheral blood.

The chain joins TRBV27 to TRBJ1-1; D remains unclear. The clonotype was recovered from a human patient who had a liver transplant. The T cells may partly be graft donor cells. CDR3 coding DNA: TGTGCCAGCAGTTTGGCCTCCAACACTGAAGCTTTCTTT. Protein product: CASSLASNTEAFF.